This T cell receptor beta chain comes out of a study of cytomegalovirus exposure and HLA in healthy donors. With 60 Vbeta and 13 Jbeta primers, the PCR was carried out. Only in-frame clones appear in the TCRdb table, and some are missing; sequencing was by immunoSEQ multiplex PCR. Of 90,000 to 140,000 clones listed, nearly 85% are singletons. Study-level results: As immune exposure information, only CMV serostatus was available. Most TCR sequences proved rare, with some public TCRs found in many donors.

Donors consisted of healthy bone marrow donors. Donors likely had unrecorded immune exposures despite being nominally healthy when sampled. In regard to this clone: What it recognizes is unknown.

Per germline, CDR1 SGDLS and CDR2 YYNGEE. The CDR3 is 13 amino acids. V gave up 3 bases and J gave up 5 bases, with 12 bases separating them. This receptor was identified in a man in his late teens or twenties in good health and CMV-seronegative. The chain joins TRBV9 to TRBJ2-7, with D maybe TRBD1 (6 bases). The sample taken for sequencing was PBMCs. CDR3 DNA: TGTGCCAGCAGCGGGACAGTTTGGCACGAGCAGTACTTC. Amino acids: CASSGTVWHEQYF.